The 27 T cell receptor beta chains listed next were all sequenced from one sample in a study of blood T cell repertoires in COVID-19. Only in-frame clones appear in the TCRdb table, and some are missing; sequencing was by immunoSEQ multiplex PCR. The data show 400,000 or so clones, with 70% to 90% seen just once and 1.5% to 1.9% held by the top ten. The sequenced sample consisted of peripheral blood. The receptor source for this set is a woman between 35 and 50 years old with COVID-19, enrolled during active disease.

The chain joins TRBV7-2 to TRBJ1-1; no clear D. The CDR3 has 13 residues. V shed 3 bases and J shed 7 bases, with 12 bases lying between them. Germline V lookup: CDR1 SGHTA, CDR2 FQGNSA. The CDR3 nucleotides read TGTGCCAGCAGCTTGGCGACCGGGAGTGAAGCTTTCTTT. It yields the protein CASSLATGSEAFF.

The chain's CDR3 is CATSASGTGAYNEQFF. The CDR3 coding sequence is TGTGCCACCAGTGCCTCCGGGACAGGAGCCTACAATGAGCAGTTCTTC. The V call is TRBV24-1, the J call TRBJ2-1, with 8 bases lining up with TRBD1. V was clipped by 5 bases and J by 2 bases; unmatched bases: 7. The germline CDR1 and CDR2 sequences are KGHDR and SFDVKD. CDR3 size: 16 residues.

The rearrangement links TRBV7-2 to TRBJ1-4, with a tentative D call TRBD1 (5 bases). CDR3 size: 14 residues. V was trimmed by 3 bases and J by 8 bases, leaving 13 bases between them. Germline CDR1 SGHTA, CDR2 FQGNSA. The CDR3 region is CASSLGGLREKLFF. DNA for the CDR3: TGTGCCAGCAGCTTGGGGGGTTTACGCGAAAAACTGTTTTTT.

CDR3 coding DNA: TGTGCCAGCTCACCTACGCAGGGTAACAACGAGCAGTACTTC. It specifies CASSPTQGNNEQYF. V and J are TRBV18 and TRBJ2-7, with a weak D call TRBD1 (5 bases). Germline V gene data show CDR1 as KGHSH and CDR2 as LQKENI. The V gene lost 3 bases and the J gene lost 5 bases, with 14 bases spanning the gap. The CDR3 extends over 14 amino acids.

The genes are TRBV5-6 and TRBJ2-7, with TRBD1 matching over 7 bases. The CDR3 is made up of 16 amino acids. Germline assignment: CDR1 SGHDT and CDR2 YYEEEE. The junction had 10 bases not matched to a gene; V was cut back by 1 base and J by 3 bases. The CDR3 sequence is CASSLSLLAGGYEQYF. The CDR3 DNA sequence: TGTGCCAGCAGCTTGAGTTTGTTGGCAGGGGGCTACGAGCAGTACTTC.

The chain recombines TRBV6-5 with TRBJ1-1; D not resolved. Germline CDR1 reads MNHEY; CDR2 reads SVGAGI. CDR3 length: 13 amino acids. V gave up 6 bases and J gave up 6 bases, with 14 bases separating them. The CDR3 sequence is CASSDKLRSEAFF. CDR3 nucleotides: TGTGCCAGCAGCGACAAGCTCAGGTCTGAAGCTTTCTTT.

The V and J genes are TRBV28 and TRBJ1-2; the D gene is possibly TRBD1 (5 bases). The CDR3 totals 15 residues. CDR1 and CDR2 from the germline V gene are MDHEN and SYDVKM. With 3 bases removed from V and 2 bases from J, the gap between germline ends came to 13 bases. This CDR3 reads CASSFLSDSNYGYTF. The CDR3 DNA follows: TGTGCCAGCAGTTTTCTATCAGACAGCAACTATGGCTACACCTTC.

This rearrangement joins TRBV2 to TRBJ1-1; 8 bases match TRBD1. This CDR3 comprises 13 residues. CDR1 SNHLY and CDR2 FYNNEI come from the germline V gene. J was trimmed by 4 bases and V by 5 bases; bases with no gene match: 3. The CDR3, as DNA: TGTGCCAGCAGTCAGGGGGCAGGCACTGAAGCTTTCTTT. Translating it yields CASSQGAGTEAFF.

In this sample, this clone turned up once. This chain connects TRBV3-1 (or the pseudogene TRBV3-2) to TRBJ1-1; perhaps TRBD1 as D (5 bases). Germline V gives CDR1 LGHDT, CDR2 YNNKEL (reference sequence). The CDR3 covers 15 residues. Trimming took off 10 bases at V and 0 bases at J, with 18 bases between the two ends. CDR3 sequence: CATTNRQLMNTEAFF. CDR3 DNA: TGTGCCACCACAAACCGACAGCTTATGAACACTGAAGCTTTCTTT.

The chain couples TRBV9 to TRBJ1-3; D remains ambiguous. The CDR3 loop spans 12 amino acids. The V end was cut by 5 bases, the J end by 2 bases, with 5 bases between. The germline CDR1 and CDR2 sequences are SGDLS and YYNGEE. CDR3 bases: TGTGCCAGCAGACAACCTGGAAACACCATATATTTT. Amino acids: CASRQPGNTIYF. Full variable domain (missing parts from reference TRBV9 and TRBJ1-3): DSGVTQTPKHLITATGQRVTLRCSPRSGDLSVYWYQQSLDQGLQFLIQYYNGEERAKGNILERFSAQQFPDLHSELNLSSLELGDSALYFCASRQPGNTIYFGEGSWLTVV.

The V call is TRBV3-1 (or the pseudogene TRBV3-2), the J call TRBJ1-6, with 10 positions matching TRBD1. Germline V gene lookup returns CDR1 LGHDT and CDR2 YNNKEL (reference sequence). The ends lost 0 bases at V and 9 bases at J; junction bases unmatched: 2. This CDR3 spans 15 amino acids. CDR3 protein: CASSQDGTGVSPLHF. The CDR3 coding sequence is TGTGCCAGCAGCCAAGATGGGACAGGGGTTTCACCCCTCCACTTT.

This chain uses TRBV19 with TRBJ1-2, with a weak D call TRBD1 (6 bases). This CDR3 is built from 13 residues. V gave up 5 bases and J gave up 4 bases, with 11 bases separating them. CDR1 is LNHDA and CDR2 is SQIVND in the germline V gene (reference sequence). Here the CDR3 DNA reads TGTGCCAGTAGTTCACAGGGTAGCTATGGCTACACCTTC. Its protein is CASSSQGSYGYTF.

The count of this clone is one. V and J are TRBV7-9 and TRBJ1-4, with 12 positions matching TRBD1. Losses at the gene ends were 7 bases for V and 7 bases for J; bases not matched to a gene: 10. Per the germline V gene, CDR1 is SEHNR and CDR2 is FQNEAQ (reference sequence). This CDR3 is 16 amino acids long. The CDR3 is CASNPGQGAKGEKLFF. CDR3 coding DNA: TGTGCCAGCAACCCGGGACAGGGGGCGAAAGGTGAAAAACTGTTTTTT.

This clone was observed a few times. CDR3 sequence reads: CASSLTSGRSYEQYF. CDR3 DNA: TGTGCCAGCAGTTTAACTAGCGGGAGGTCCTACGAGCAGTACTTC. This chain joins TRBV27 and TRBJ2-7; 12 bases line up with TRBD2. V lost 2 bases to trimming and J lost 1 base; unmatched junction nucleotides: 0. Germline assignment: CDR1 MNHEY and CDR2 SMNVEV (reference sequence). The CDR3 extends over 15 amino acids.

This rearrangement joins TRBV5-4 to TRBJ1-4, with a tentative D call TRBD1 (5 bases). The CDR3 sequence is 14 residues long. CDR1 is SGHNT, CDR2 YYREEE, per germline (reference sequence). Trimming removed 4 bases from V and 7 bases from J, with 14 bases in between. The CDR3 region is CASSRGGDGEKLFF. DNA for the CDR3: TGTGCCAGCAGCCGTGGGGGGGATGGTGAAAAACTGTTTTTT.

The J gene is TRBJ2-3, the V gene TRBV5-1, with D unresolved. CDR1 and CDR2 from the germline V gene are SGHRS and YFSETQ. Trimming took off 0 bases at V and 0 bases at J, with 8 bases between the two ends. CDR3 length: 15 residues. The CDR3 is CASSLVLSSTDTQYF. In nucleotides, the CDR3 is TGCGCCAGCAGCTTGGTTTTAAGCAGCACAGATACGCAGTATTTT.

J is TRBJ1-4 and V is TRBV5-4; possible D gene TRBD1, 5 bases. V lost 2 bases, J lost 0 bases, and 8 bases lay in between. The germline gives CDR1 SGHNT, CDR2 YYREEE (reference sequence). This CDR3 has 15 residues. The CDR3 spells CASSFGGATNEKLFF. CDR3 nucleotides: TGTGCCAGCAGCTTTGGGGGGGCAACTAATGAAAAACTGTTTTTT. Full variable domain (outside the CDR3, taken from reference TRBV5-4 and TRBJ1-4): ETGVTQSPTHLIKTRGQQVTLRCSSQSGHNTVSWYQQALGQGPQFIFQYYREEENGRGNFPPRFSGLQFPNYSSELNVNALELDDSALYLCASSFGGATNEKLFFGSGTQLSVL.

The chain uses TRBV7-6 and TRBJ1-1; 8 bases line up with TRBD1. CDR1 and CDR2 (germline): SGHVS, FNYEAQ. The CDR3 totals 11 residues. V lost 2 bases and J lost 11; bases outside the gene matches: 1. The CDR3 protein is CASSLRDRAFF. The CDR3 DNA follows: TGTGCCAGCAGCTTACGGGACAGGGCTTTCTTT.

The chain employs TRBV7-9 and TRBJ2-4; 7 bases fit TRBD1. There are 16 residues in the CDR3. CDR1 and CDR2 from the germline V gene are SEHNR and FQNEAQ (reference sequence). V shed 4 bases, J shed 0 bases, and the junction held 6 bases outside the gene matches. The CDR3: CASSSGQVLAKNIQYF. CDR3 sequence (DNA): TGTGCCAGCAGCTCTGGACAGGTTCTAGCCAAAAACATTCAGTACTTC.

The CDR3 DNA follows: TGTGCCAGCACGACAGGAATCAACTCACCCCTCCACTTT. This sequence encodes CASTTGINSPLHF. The rearrangement links TRBV2 to TRBJ1-6, with D perhaps TRBD1 (6 bases). Germline V gives CDR1 SNHLY, CDR2 FYNNEI. The CDR3 is 13 amino acids. The V end was cut by 7 bases, the J end by 10 bases, with 14 bases between.

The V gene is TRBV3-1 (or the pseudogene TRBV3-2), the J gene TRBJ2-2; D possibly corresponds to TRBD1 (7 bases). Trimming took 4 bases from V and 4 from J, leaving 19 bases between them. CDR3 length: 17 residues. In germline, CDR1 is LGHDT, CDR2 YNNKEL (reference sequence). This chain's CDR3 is CASSPPQGRSGTGELFF. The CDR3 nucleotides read TGTGCCAGCAGCCCCCCACAGGGGAGGAGTGGCACCGGGGAGCTGTTTTTT.

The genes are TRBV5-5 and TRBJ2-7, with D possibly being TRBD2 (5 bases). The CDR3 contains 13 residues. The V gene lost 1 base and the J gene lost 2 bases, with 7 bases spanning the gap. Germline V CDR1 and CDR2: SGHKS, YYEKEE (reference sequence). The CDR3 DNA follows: TGTGCCAGCAGCTTGCGGGGAACCTACGAGCAGTACTTC. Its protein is CASSLRGTYEQYF.

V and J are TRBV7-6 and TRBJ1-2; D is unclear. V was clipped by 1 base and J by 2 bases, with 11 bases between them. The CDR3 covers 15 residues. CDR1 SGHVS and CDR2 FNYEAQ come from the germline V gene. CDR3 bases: TGTGCCAGCAGCTTAGGAGGGCAGTTCAACTATGGCTACACCTTC. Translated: CASSLGGQFNYGYTF.

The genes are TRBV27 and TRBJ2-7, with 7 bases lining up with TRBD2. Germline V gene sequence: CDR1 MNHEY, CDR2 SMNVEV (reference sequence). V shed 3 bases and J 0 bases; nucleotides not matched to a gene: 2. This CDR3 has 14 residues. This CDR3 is CASSFGGVSYEQYF. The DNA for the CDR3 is TGTGCCAGCAGTTTTGGGGGGGTCTCCTACGAGCAGTACTTC.

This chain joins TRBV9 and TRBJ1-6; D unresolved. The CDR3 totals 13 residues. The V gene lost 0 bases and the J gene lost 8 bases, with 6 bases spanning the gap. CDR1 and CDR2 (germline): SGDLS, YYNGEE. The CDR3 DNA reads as TGTGCCAGCAGCGTAGGGAGGGATTCACCCCTCCACTTT. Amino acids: CASSVGRDSPLHF. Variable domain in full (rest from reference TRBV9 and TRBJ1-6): DSGVTQTPKHLITATGQRVTLRCSPRSGDLSVYWYQQSLDQGLQFLIQYYNGEERAKGNILERFSAQQFPDLHSELNLSSLELGDSALYFCASSVGRDSPLHFGNGTRLTVT.

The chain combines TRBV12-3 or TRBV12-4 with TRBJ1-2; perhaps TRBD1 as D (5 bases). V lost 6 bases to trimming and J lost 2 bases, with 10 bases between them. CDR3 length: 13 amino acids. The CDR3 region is CASRGGRNYGYTF. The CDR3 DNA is TGTGCCAGCAGGGGGGGACGGAACTATGGCTACACCTTC.

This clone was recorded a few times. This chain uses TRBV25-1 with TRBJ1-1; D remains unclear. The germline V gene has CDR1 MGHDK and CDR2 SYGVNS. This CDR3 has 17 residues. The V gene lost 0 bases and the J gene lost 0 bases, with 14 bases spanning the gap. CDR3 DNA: TGTGCCAGCAGTGAATATATTCTGGGCAGCCTGAACACTGAAGCTTTCTTT. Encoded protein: CASSEYILGSLNTEAFF.